This T cell receptor beta chain appears in the sequencing data of a study of T-cell memory formation after mild COVID-19 (dated by TCRdb to 2020 to 2023). A note on the overall study: TCR sequence clusters from the two donors were largely donor specific. Longitudinal TCRalpha and TCRbeta repertoire sequencing tracked T-cell clones expanding and contracting after mild COVID-19 in two donors. The cohort comprised two young, previously healthy adult volunteers, one female and one male. The full study reports these points: Only a couple of mild cases were covered by the study, and larger cohorts that include severe cases with pre-infection samples were considered necessary. Contracting CD4+ clones appeared mostly in the CM and EM memory subsets, whereas CD8+ clones were enriched in EMRA. The second-wave clones that peaked on day 37 were not confirmed to be SARS-CoV-2 specific. Some responding clones were found in pre-infection memory, which suggests that pre-existing cross-reactive memory T cells took part in the SARS-CoV-2 response. Balanced CD4/CD8 phenotypes were observed for clones contracting from day 15 to 85, whereas a bias towards CD4+ was observed for a second wave of clones expanding from day 15 to 37.

PBMCs were isolated by Ficoll-Paque density gradient centrifugation. Points on this clonotype: The clone's antigen remains unknown. Base qualities were left out, and no much larger clone turns up one base away.

TCRdb names Illumina NovaSeq 6000 as the instrument used. TCRalpha and TCRbeta cDNA libraries were constructed by 5'RACE with constant-segment primers, with sample barcodes and unique molecular identifiers being introduced. Trizol reagent was used to extract RNA from every sample. Library amplification was performed in two PCR steps, and a second sample barcode and Illumina TruSeq adapters were introduced in the second step. Libraries were sequenced on an Illumina NovaSeq with 2 x 150 bp paired-end reads. The authors processed their data as follows. The reads were demultiplexed and collapsed into UMI-guided consensus sequences using migec v1.2.7. With mixcr v2.1.11, UMI consensuses were aligned to TRA and TRB V and J templates and assembled into clonotypes. Expanded or contracted clonotypes were those called significant by both edgeR and NoisET, with noise models trained on biological replicates. For edgeR calls, a false discovery rate-adjusted p below 0.01 and a log2 fold-change threshold of 1 were applied. As an exploratory analysis of dynamics, max-normalized trajectories of the 1000 most abundant clonotypes were examined with PCA combined with hierarchical clustering. Separately sequenced CD4+ and CD8+ repertoires were used to assign the CD4 or CD8 phenotype of responding clones. TCRdb reworked the public reads: Q25 trimming with fastp, MiXCR clone assembly, productive beta chains retained. Rows are unified per CDR3 protein, each entry keeping the most common DNA and genes. The V and J calls here are based on TCRdb, not the publication. In all, the sample holds around 140,000 distinct CDR3 sequences, and under 30% of those were seen once. Jointly, the top ten make up approximately 24% of the sample.

The CDR3 contains 13 residues, cysteine and phenylalanine counted. The CDR3 DNA has 39 bases and is translated from base 1. The junction shows trimming of 6 bases on V and 3 bases on J, plus 10 bases between the germline ends. Via the germline V gene, CDR1 is KGHDR and CDR2 SFDVKD. Sequenced: PBMCs or a T cell subset sorted from them (not recorded which). In this chain, TRBV24-1 is recombined with TRBJ1-1; the D gene is perhaps TRBD1, from 5 matching bases. This clonotype originated in an adult woman who had mild COVID-19 (a few samples of this study predate the infection). The sample titles of this study are shuffled in the database, so cell type and time point are left out; the donor was told from shared clones. The sequence in DNA is TGTGCCACCAGTCTCGCGGGGGACACTGAAGCTTTCTTT. Protein translation: CATSLAGDTEAFF.